The 14 T cell receptor beta chains below all came from one sample that was sequenced in a study of CD8 T cells in Susac syndrome. Roughly 0.45 to 1 ug RNA was reverse transcribed with random hexamers. TCRdb recomputed calls from the immunoSEQ multiplex PCR reads with MiXCR, one row per CDR3 protein. The table lists around 160,000 distinct CDR3 sequences, over 85% of them singletons. Sequenced: CD4+ T cells from PBMCs. Every receptor here comes from a human donor in good health.

This chain links TRBV5-1 with TRBJ2-2, with D perhaps TRBD1 (6 bases). Trimming removed 4 bases from V and 5 bases from J, with 12 bases in between. The germline CDR1 and CDR2 sequences are SGHRS and YFSETQ. The CDR3 extends over 14 amino acids. The CDR3 spells CASSTDRQTGELFF. The DNA for the CDR3 is TGCGCCAGCAGCACCGACAGGCAGACCGGGGAGCTGTTTTTT.

The V gene is TRBV4-1, the J gene TRBJ2-4; TRBD1 matches at 11 bases. V was clipped by 3 bases and J by 9 bases; unmatched bases: 4. The CDR3 sequence is 14 residues long. CDR1 is MGHRA and CDR2 is YSYEKL in the germline V gene. CDR3: CASSHPGQGGIQYF. The CDR3 DNA reads as TGCGCCAGCAGCCATCCGGGACAGGGGGGCATTCAGTACTTC.

The CDR3 nucleotides read TGCGCCAGCAAGGCAGGGAATAATTCACCCCTCCACTTT. Its translation is CASKAGNNSPLHF. The genes are TRBV29-1 and TRBJ1-6; D perhaps matches TRBD1 (5 bases). Germline assignment: CDR1 SQVTM and CDR2 ANQGSEA. The CDR3 totals 13 residues.

The V gene is TRBV6-6, the J gene TRBJ1-4; D unclear. CDR1 and CDR2 from the germline V gene are MNHNY and SVGAGI (reference sequence). The V gene lost 3 bases and the J gene lost 2 bases, with 7 bases spanning the gap. This CDR3 has 14 residues. The CDR3 bases are TGTGCCAGCAGTTATAGGGCCACTAATGAAAAACTGTTTTTT. Amino acid sequence: CASSYRATNEKLFF.

The CDR3 coding sequence is TGTGCCAGCTCACCAAAACAGGGATCGGAGGCTAACTATGGCTACACCTTC. This codes for CASSPKQGSEANYGYTF. The chain joins TRBV18 to TRBJ1-2, with D possibly being TRBD1 (6 bases). This CDR3 has 17 residues. Trimming removed 2 bases from V and 0 bases from J, with 16 bases in between. From germline, CDR1 is KGHSH and CDR2 LQKENI. The whole variable domain, remainder taken from reference TRBV18 and TRBJ1-2, is NAGVMQNPRHLVRRRGQEARLRCSPMKGHSHVYWYRQLPEEGLKFMVYLQKENIIDESGMPKERFSAEFPKEGPSILRIQQVVRGDSAAYFCASSPKQGSEANYGYTFGSGTRLTVV.

V usage is TRBV25-1 and J usage is TRBJ2-7; TRBD2 matches at 7 bases. Germline lookup yields CDR1 MGHDK and CDR2 SYGVNS. This CDR3 has 20 residues. J was trimmed by 5 bases and V by 6 bases; bases with no gene match: 28. DNA of the CDR3: TGTGCCAGCAGCACGATCACGCCTAAAACCCTCCTCAGCGGGGTCGACGAGCAGTACTTC. Protein product: CASSTITPKTLLSGVDEQYF.

The chain uses TRBV28 and TRBJ1-6; tentatively, D is TRBD1 (5 bases). This CDR3 is built from 13 residues. Germline V gives CDR1 MDHEN, CDR2 SYDVKM. V shed 9 bases and J shed 6 bases, with 12 bases lying between them. The CDR3 here is CASGGTPNSPLHF. CDR3 in DNA: TGTGCCAGTGGCGGGACGCCTAATTCACCCCTCCACTTT.

This chain links TRBV5-1 with TRBJ2-7; 8 positions match TRBD2. The germline gives CDR1 SGHRS, CDR2 YFSETQ. The J segment lost 6 bases and the V segment lost 0 bases, leaving 5 bases of the junction unmatched. The CDR3 extends over 14 amino acids. This CDR3 reads CASSLEGTRGEQYF. CDR3 DNA: TGCGCCAGCAGCTTGGAAGGGACTAGAGGCGAGCAGTACTTC.

The V and J genes are TRBV3-1 and TRBJ1-1; no clear D. Trimming took 6 bases from V and 1 from J, leaving 12 bases between them. The CDR3 is 14 amino acids. The V gene's germline CDR1 is LGHDT and CDR2 YNNKEL (reference sequence). The chain's CDR3 is CASSPRGTNTEAFF. CDR3 sequence (DNA): TGTGCCAGCAGTCCCCGTGGTACGAACACTGAAGCTTTCTTT.

The rearrangement uses TRBV18 and TRBJ1-6; D possibly corresponds to TRBD1 (5 bases). This CDR3 spans 16 amino acids. The germline CDR1 and CDR2 sequences are KGHSH and LQKENI. The V end lost 0 bases, the J end lost 10 bases, and 16 bases lay between the germline ends. The CDR3, as DNA: TGTGCCAGCTCACCACCGTCCGGGGGGGAAAACTCACCCCTCCACTTT. Its translation: CASSPPSGGENSPLHF. The full variable domain, completed using reference TRBV18 and TRBJ1-6, is NAGVMQNPRHLVRRRGQEARLRCSPMKGHSHVYWYRQLPEEGLKFMVYLQKENIIDESGMPKERFSAEFPKEGPSILRIQQVVRGDSAAYFCASSPPSGGENSPLHFGNGTRLTVT.

The gene calls are TRBV4-1 and TRBJ2-3; TRBD1 or TRBD2 may be the D gene (5 bases each). Trimming shortened V by 3 bases and J by 4 bases, and 14 bases separated the two germline ends. CDR3 size: 15 residues. The V gene's germline CDR1 is MGHRA and CDR2 YSYEKL. Written as DNA, the CDR3 is TGCGCCAGCAGCCAGCAGGGAGACCTCGCAGATACGCAGTATTTT. This translates into CASSQQGDLADTQYF.

This chain connects TRBV3-1 to TRBJ1-6; 9 bases fit TRBD1. Unmatched junction bases numbered 2, after V lost 5 bases and J lost 9 bases. CDR3 length equals 13 residues. Germline V gene sequence: CDR1 LGHDT, CDR2 YNNKEL (reference sequence). The CDR3 region has the DNA TGTGCCAGCAGCAGGACAGGGGTTTCACCCCTCCACTTT. Its translation: CASSRTGVSPLHF.

The rearrangement joins TRBV4-2 to TRBJ2-3; D might be TRBD2 (6 bases). Trimming left V 10 bases short and J 6 bases short, with 17 bases between. CDR1 is LGHNA, CDR2 YNFKEQ, per germline. The CDR3 totals 13 residues. The CDR3 DNA reads as TGTGCCACCGGGACTTGGGGGGAGGATACGCAGTATTTT. This translates into CATGTWGEDTQYF.

The chain employs TRBV20-1 and TRBJ2-5; D is tentatively TRBD1 or TRBD2 (6 bases each). This CDR3 spans 15 amino acids. Trimming left V 3 bases short and J 1 base short, with 15 bases between. Germline loops: CDR1 DFQATT, CDR2 SNEGSKA (reference sequence). The CDR3 DNA reads TGCAGTGCTAGTGGGGGAGAGGGGGGCCAAGAGACCCAGTACTTC. It encodes CSASGGEGGQETQYF.